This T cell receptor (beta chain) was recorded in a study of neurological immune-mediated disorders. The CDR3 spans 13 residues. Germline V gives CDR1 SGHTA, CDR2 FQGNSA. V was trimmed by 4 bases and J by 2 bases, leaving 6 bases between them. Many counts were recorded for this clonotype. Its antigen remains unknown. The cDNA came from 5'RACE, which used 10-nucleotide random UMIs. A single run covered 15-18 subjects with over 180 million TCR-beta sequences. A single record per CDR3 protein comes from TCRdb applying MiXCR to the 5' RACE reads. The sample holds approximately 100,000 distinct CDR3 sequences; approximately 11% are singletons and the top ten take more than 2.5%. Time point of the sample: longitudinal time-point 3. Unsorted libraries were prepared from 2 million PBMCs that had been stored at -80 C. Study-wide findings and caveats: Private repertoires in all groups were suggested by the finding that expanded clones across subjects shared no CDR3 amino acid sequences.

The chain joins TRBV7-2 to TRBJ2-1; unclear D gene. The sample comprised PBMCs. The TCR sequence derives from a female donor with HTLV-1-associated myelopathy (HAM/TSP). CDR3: CASSSRPYNEQFF. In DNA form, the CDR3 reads TGTGCCAGCAGCTCACGTCCCTACAATGAGCAGTTCTTC.